These 14 T cell receptor beta chains originate from one sample sequenced in a study of post-analysis software for immune sequencing data. Study-level findings and limits: Compared with controls, patients had more of roughly five TRBV segments, including TRBV5-6, TRBV5-1 and TRBV20-1.

Included in the TCR beta cDNA libraries were unique molecular identifiers. TCRdb processed the PCR reads anew with MiXCR; each CDR3 protein has one entry. The sample shows some 370,000 distinct CDR3 sequences, around a third of them seen only once. Their target antigens are unknown. The sequenced sample consisted of blood. Source of these receptors: a girl aged 10 to 17 with multiple sclerosis.

The chain combines TRBV18 with TRBJ1-1, with D unclear. V lost 1 base and J 0 bases, leaving 9 bases between the germline ends. CDR3 length: 15 residues. In germline, CDR1 is KGHSH, CDR2 LQKENI. The CDR3 loop is CASSPLSEMNTEAFF. Written as DNA, the CDR3 is TGTGCCAGCTCACCACTATCAGAAATGAACACTGAAGCTTTCTTT.

CDR3 loop: CASSLFHEQYF. In DNA, the CDR3 is TGTGCCAGCAGTTTATTCCACGAGCAGTACTTC. This rearrangement joins TRBV28 to TRBJ2-4; D uncertain. The assigned J gene may be wrong: the sequence end matches TRBJ2-7 better. The CDR3 has 11 residues. Germline assignment: CDR1 MDHEN and CDR2 SYDVKM.

This chain connects TRBV12-2 to TRBJ2-7; TRBD1 reflects the table's D call only, with no check against the DNA. TRBV12-2 is a pseudogene locus. The CDR3 extends over 13 amino acids. This chain's CDR3 is CASRPGLLYEQYF. DNA of the CDR3: TGTGCAAGTCGCCCCGGGCTTCTATACGAGCAGTACTTC.

J is TRBJ1-4 and V is TRBV25-1, with a possible D match to TRBD1 (5 bases). CDR1 is MGHDK and CDR2 is SYGVNS in the germline V gene. CDR3 size: 15 residues. V dropped 7 bases and J dropped 7 bases, with 19 bases sitting between them. The CDR3 loop reads CASTGTLGEGEKLFF. CDR3 DNA: TGTGCCAGCACCGGGACTCTTGGGGAGGGTGAAAAACTGTTTTTT. The variable domain in full, with the rest retrieved from reference TRBV25-1 and TRBJ1-4, is EADIYQTPRYLVIGTGKKITLECSQTMGHDKMYWYQQDPGMELHLIHYSYGVNSTEKGDLSSESTVSRIRTEHFPLTLESARPSHTSQYLCASTGTLGEGEKLFFGSGTQLSVL.

The J gene is TRBJ2-7, the V gene TRBV29-1; D not certain. CDR3 length: 11 amino acids. With 4 bases removed from V and 5 bases from J, the gap between germline ends came to 9 bases. In germline, CDR1 is SQVTM, CDR2 ANQGSEA. CDR3 region: CSVGWWDEQYF. The CDR3 nucleotides are TGCAGCGTTGGATGGTGGGACGAGCAGTACTTC.

As DNA, the CDR3 is TGTGCCAGCAGCTTGTTCCGACACTACAATGAGCAGTTCTTC. Encoded protein: CASSLFRHYNEQFF. The gene calls are TRBV7-8 and TRBJ2-1; D ambiguous. Germline V lookup: CDR1 SGHVS, CDR2 FQNEAQ. The CDR3 consists of 14 residues. Trimming removed 3 bases at V and 3 bases at J, with 9 bases between. Looking up the rest from reference TRBV7-8 and TRBJ2-1 gives the full variable domain: GAGVSQSPRYKVAKRGQDVALRCDPISGHVSLFWYQQALGQGPEFLTYFQNEAQLDKSGLPSDRFFAERPEGSVSTLKIQRTQQEDSAVYLCASSLFRHYNEQFFGPGTRLTVL.

The chain uses TRBV5-1 and TRBJ2-1; 13 nucleotides match TRBD2. Unmatched junction bases numbered 7, after V lost 4 bases and J lost 9 bases. The CDR3 loop spans 15 amino acids. From germline, CDR1 is SGHRS and CDR2 YFSETQ. The chain's CDR3 is CASSPRLAGGFEQFF. In DNA form, the CDR3 reads TGCGCCAGCAGCCCCCGACTAGCGGGGGGATTTGAGCAGTTCTTC.

The rearrangement uses TRBV10-3 and TRBJ2-1, with TRBD2 matching over 7 bases. Germline CDR1 ENHRY, CDR2 SYGVKD. J lost 4 bases, V lost 0 bases, and 15 bases had no gene match. The CDR3 spans 19 residues. The chain's CDR3 is CAISESAGDPTSLYNEQFF. The CDR3 bases are TGTGCCATCAGTGAGTCCGCGGGGGACCCTACGTCCTTGTACAATGAGCAGTTCTTC.

The chain combines TRBV7-6 with TRBJ2-7; tentatively, D is TRBD1 (5 bases). The CDR3 sequence is 15 residues long. The V end was cut by 5 bases, the J end by 2 bases, with 16 bases between. Germline loops: CDR1 SGHVS, CDR2 FNYEAQ. CDR3: CASSPGSTGTYEQYF. The DNA of the CDR3 is TGTGCCAGCAGCCCAGGGTCCACAGGTACCTACGAGCAGTACTTC.

A few counts support this clonotype. V usage is TRBV6-5 and J usage is TRBJ1-5, with 7 bases matching TRBD1. The length of the CDR3 is 15 residues. Looked up from germline, CDR1 is MNHEY and CDR2 is SVGAGI. Losses at the gene ends were 6 bases for V and 0 bases for J; bases not matched to a gene: 5. The CDR3, as DNA: TGTGCCAGCAGCCGGGACAGAAGTAGCAATCAGCCCCAGCATTTT. Its translation is CASSRDRSSNQPQHF.

The sample holds a few counts of this clonotype. V gene TRBV10-3 combines with J gene TRBJ2-3; 9 bases line up with TRBD1. The CDR3 runs to 17 residues. The junction had 12 bases not matched to a gene; V was cut back by 3 bases and J by 5 bases. Germline V gives CDR1 ENHRY, CDR2 SYGVKD. This chain's CDR3 is CAISDPVGTGSGDTQYF. For the CDR3, the DNA is TGTGCCATCAGTGACCCCGTCGGGACAGGGAGCGGAGATACGCAGTATTTT.

The chain couples TRBV11-1 to TRBJ2-6, with TRBD2 as a possible D gene (5 bases). Deletions cut 3 bases from V and 0 bases from J, with 9 bases between. The CDR3 contains 16 residues. Germline-derived CDR1 and CDR2 are SGHAT and FQDESV (reference sequence). DNA of the CDR3: TGTGCCAGCAGCTTTCGTGAGGGCTCTGGGGCCAACGTCCTGACTTTC. Its protein product is CASSFREGSGANVLTF.

The V and J genes are TRBV12-3 or TRBV12-4 and TRBJ2-1; no definite D call. Deletions cut 1 base from V and 10 bases from J, with 5 bases between. The CDR3 has 11 residues. The CDR3 protein is CASSLGSEQFF. DNA of the CDR3: TGTGCCAGCAGTTTAGGATCAGAGCAGTTCTTC.

The chain employs TRBV27 and TRBJ1-1; 12 positions agree with TRBD1. The length of the CDR3 is 17 residues. CDR1 is MNHEY, CDR2 SMNVEV, per germline (reference sequence). V was pared by 6 bases and J by 2 bases, with 10 bases of the junction left unmatched. The CDR3 sequence: CASRSRDRGLGNTEAFF. CDR3 bases: TGTGCCAGCAGGAGCCGGGACAGGGGGCTCGGAAACACTGAAGCTTTCTTT.